This TCR beta chain was retrieved from a study of human T cells and chemical hapten exposure. Whole-study findings and limits: Having alopecia, donors may respond immunologically unlike healthy people.

This clonotype was recorded a few times. As yet, its antigen is unknown. The study's library attached unique molecular identifiers to single cDNA molecules. TCRdb processed the RACE reads anew with MiXCR; each CDR3 protein has one entry. This table holds 360,000 or so distinct CDR3 sequences, around 6% found once. Time point given: patch test 2, 6 weeks after DPC sensitization. Treatment given: therapeutic diphenylcyclopropenone sensitization with weekly scalp DPC. The sample was whole blood, taken in connection with sensitization to the hapten diphenylcyclopropenone (DPC). The source of this sequence is a woman between 18 and 30 years old with alopecia areata. Some clones in this sample may be carry-over from other donors' samples.

CDR3 sequence (DNA): TGTGCCAGCAGCCCCGACGAGAGCTCCTACAATGAGCAGTTCTTC. It codes for CASSPDESSYNEQFF. V usage is TRBV7-8 and J usage is TRBJ2-1; no clear D. Between the trimmed V and J ends, which lost 5 bases and 0 bases, there was a span of 11 bases. This CDR3 is built from 15 residues. The germline gives CDR1 SGHVS, CDR2 FQNEAQ.